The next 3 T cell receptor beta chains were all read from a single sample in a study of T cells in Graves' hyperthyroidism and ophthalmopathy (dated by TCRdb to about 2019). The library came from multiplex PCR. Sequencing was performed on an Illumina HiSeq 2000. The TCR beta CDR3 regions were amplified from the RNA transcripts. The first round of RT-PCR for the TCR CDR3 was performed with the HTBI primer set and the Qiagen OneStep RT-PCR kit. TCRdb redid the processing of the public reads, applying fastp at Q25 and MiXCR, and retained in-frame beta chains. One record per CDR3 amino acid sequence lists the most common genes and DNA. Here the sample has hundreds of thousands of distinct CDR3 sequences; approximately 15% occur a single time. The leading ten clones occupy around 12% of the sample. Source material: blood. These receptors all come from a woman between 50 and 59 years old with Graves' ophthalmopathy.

CDR3 DNA: TGTGCCAGCAGCGATTTAAGGGGGCGTAATGAAAAACTGTTTTTT. This codes for CASSDLRGRNEKLFF. This rearrangement joins TRBV7-9 to TRBJ1-4; 7 bases align to TRBD1. Germline V CDR1 and CDR2: SEHNR, FQNEAQ (reference sequence). The junction had 7 bases not matched to a gene; V was cut back by 5 bases and J by 4 bases. The CDR3 has 15 residues.

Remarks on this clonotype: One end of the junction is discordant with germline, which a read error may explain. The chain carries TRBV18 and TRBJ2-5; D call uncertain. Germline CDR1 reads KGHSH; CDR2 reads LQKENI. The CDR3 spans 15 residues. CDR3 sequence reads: CASPPFGSDQETQYF. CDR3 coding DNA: TGTGCCAGCCCACCATTCGGGTCAGACCAAGAGACCCAGTACTTC. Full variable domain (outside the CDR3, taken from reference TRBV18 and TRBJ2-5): NAGVMQNPRHLVRRRGQEARLRCSPMKGHSHVYWYRQLPEEGLKFMVYLQKENIIDESGMPKERFSAEFPKEGPSILRIQQVVRGDSAAYFCASPPFGSDQETQYFGPGTRLLVL.

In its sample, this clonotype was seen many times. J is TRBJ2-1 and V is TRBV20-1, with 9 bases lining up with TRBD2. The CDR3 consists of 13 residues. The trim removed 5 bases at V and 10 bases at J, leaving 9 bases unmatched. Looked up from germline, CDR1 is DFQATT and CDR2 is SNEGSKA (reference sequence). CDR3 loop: CSAGPSGRNEQFF. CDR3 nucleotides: TGCAGTGCTGGTCCCAGCGGGAGGAACGAGCAGTTCTTC.